The subject of this entry is one TCR beta chain. This clonotype was counted between two and nine times. Its specific antigen is unknown. No qualities accompany the bases; no much larger clone lies one base away. Between the V and J ends, shortened by 4 bases and 0 bases respectively, the junction contains 14 bases. The CDR3 goes from the cysteine to the phenylalanine over 16 residues. Only the CDR3 portion is preserved as DNA: 48 bases, with reading frame beginning at the first base. CDR1 and CDR2, per the germline V gene, are MNHNS and SASEGT. The instrument given in TCRdb is Illumina NovaSeq 6000. cDNA libraries for TCRalpha and TCRbeta were prepared by 5'RACE using constant-segment primers, with sample barcodes and unique molecular identifiers added. Trizol reagent was used to extract RNA from every sample. Amplification of the libraries took two PCR steps, and the second step added a second sample barcode plus Illumina TruSeq adapters. Sequencing of libraries was performed on an Illumina NovaSeq with 2 x 150 bp paired-end reads. The study's processing was this. Reads were demultiplexed and collapsed into UMI-guided consensus sequences with migec v1.2.7. Using mixcr v2.1.11, UMI consensuses were aligned to TRA and TRB V and J templates and then assembled into clonotypes. Expanded or contracted clonotypes were those called significant by both edgeR and NoisET, with noise models trained on biological replicates. For edgeR calls, a false discovery rate-adjusted p below 0.01 and a log2 fold-change threshold of 1 were applied. As an exploratory analysis of dynamics, max-normalized trajectories of the 1000 most abundant clonotypes were examined by PCA with hierarchical clustering. Separately sequenced CD4+ and CD8+ repertoires were used to assign the CD4 or CD8 phenotype of responding clones. The public reads were reprocessed in TCRdb via fastp at Q25 and MiXCR, keeping in-frame beta chains. CDR3 protein sequences are deduplicated, and each keeps its most common genes and DNA. For this entry, the V and J calls and clone size follow TCRdb and not the study's own pipeline. The table for this sample lists 500,000 to 600,000 distinct CDR3 sequences; 15% to 20% of them were counted only once. The ten largest clones capture around 13% of the sample.

Ficoll-Paque density gradient centrifugation was the method used to isolate PBMCs. This record comes from a study of T-cell memory formation after mild COVID-19 (dated by TCRdb to the early 2020s). Context from the whole study: Most TCR sequence clusters were specific to one of the two donors. T-cell clones expanding and contracting after mild COVID-19 in two donors were tracked by longitudinal TCRalpha and TCRbeta repertoire sequencing. The cohort comprised two young, previously healthy adult volunteers, one female and one male. The full study reports these points: The study covered only two mild cases, and larger cohorts including severe cases with pre-infection samples were considered necessary. Contracting CD4+ clones were found mainly in CM and EM memory subsets, while CD8+ clones were enriched in EMRA. From day 15 to 85, contracting clones showed balanced CD4/CD8 phenotypes, whereas a second wave of clones that expanded from day 15 to 37 leaned towards CD4+. The detection of some responding clones in pre-infection memory suggests that pre-existing cross-reactive memory T cells joined the SARS-CoV-2 response. The second-wave clones that peaked on day 37 were not confirmed to be SARS-CoV-2 specific.

The rearrangement joined TRBV6-1 to TRBJ2-3; the D gene is perhaps TRBD1, from 5 matching bases. The sequenced material came from PBMCs or a T cell subset sorted from them (not recorded which). The receptor's source is an adult woman who had mild COVID-19 (a few samples of this study predate the infection). The sample titles of this study are shuffled in the database, so cell type and time point are left out; the donor was told from shared clones. The nucleotide sequence is given as TGTGCCAGCAGTGTTCAGGGTAGGGTTAGCACAGATACGCAGTATTTT. Its translation reads: CASSVQGRVSTDTQYF.